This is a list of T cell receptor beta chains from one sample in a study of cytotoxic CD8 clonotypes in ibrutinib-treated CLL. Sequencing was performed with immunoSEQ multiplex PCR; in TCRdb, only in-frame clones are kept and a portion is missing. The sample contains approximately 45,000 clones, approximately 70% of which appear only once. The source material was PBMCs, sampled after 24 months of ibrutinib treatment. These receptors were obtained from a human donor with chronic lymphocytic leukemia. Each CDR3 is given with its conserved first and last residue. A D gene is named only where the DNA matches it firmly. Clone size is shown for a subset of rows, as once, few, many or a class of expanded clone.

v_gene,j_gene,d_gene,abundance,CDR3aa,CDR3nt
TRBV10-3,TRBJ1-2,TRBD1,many,CAITEGTGAEGYTF,TGTGCCATCACGGAGGGGACAGGGGCGGAGGGCTACACCTTC
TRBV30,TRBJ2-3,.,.,CAWKPPGDTQYF,TGTGCCTGGAAGCCTCCCGGGGATACGCAGTATTTT
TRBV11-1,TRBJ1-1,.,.,CASSPGRLNTEAFF,TGTGCCAGCAGCCCCGGACGGTTGAACACTGAAGCTTTCTTT
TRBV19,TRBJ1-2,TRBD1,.,CASSMEGQGTYGYTF,TGTGCCAGTAGTATGGAGGGACAGGGGACATATGGCTACACCTTC
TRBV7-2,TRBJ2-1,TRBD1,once,CASSPADRVAYNEQFF,TGTGCCAGCAGCCCAGCAGACAGGGTCGCTTACAATGAGCAGTTCTTC
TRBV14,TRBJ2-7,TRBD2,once,CASSHAPGSGRYEQYF,TGTGCCAGCAGCCACGCACCTGGTAGCGGGAGATACGAGCAGTACTTC
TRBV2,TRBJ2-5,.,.,CASSEEGARWETQYF,TGTGCCAGCAGTGAGGAGGGGGCTAGGTGGGAGACCCAGTACTTC
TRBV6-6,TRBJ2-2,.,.,CASSYSVSGELFF,TGTGCCAGCAGTTACTCTGTGAGCGGGGAGCTGTTTTTT
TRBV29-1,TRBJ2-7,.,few,CSVLPPTGTYEQYF,TGCAGCGTCCTACCTCCGACAGGTACCTACGAGCAGTACTTC
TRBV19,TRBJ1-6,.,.,CASSTRTRTFNSPLHF,TGTGCCAGTAGTACCCGGACAAGGACCTTTAATTCACCCCTCCACTTT